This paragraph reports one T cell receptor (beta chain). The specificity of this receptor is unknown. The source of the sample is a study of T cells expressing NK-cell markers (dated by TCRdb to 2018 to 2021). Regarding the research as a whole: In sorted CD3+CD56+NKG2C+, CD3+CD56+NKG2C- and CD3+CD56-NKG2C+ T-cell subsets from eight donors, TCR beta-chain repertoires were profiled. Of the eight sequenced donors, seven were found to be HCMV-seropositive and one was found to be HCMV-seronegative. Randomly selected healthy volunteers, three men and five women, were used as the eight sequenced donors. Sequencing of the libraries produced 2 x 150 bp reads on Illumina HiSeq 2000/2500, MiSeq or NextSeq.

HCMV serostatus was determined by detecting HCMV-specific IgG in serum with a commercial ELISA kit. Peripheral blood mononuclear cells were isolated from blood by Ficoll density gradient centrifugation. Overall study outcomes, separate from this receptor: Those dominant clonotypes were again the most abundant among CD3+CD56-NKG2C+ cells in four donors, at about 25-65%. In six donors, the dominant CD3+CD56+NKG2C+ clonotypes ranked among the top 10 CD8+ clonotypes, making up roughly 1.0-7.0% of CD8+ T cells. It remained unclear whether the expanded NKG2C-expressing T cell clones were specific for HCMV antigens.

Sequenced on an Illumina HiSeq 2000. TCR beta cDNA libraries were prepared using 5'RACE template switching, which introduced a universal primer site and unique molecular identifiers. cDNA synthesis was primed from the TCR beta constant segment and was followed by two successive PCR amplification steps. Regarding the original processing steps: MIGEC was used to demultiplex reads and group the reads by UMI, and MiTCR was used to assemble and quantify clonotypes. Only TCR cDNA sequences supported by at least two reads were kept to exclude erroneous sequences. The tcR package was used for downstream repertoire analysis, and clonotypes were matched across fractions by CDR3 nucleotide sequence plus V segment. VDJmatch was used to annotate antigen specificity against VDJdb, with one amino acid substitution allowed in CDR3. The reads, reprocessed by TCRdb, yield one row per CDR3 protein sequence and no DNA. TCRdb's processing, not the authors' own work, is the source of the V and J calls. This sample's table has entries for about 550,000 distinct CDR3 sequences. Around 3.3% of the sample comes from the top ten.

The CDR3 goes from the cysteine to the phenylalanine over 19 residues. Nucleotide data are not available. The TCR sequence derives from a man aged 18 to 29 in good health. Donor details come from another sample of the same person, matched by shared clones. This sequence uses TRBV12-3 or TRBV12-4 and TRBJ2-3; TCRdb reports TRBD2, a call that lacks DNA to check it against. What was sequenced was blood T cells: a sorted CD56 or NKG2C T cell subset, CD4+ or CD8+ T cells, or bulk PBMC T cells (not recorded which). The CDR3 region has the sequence CASSTLAGGTLYGPDTQYF.